This is a list of T cell receptor beta chains from one sample in a study of regulatory T cells in long-lasting Graves disease. TCRdb analysed the multiplex PCR reads with MiXCR anew, one entry per CDR3 protein. This sample has roughly 400,000 distinct CDR3 sequences, with 14% to 15% found just once. This sample also belongs to another study, concerning T cells in Graves' hyperthyroidism and ophthalmopathy.

Sequencing used peripheral blood mononuclear cells (PBMCs), obtained at new diagnosis, from a patient treated with antithyroid drugs. All receptors come from a woman between 40 and 50 years old with Graves disease. Both conserved end residues are part of each CDR3. A D gene is named only where the DNA matches it firmly. Not all rows give a size; the values are once, few, many and, for expanded clones, a class.

14,.,.,TRBJ1-5,TRBV7-9,TGTGCCAGCAGCTTAGAGGCAGGGTCTCAGCCCCAGCATTTT,CASSLEAGSQPQHF
14,TRBD1,.,TRBJ2-2,TRBV28,TGTGCCAGCAGAAAAACAGGGGGCGTGGGGGAGCTGTTTTTT,CASRKTGGVGELFF
12,TRBD2,few,TRBJ2-7,TRBV11-3,TGTGCCAGCGGCAGACTAGCTGGCGAGCAGTACTTC,CASGRLAGEQYF
17,TRBD1,.,TRBJ2-2,TRBV7-2,TGTGCCAGCAGCTCCCGACAGGGGGCGCTGAACACCGGGGAGCTGTTTTTT,CASSSRQGALNTGELFF
14,TRBD1,few,TRBJ1-2,TRBV12-3/TRBV12-4,TGTGCCAGCAGCGGGACAGCCGATAACTATGGCTACACCTTC,CASSGTADNYGYTF
15,TRBD1,many,TRBJ2-7,TRBV20-1,TGCAGTGCTAGCGGGGACAGGGAGGGGACCTACGAGCAGTACTTC,CSASGDREGTYEQYF
13,.,many,TRBJ2-3,TRBV7-9,TGTGCCAGCAGCCCACTAAGCACAGATACGCAGTATTTT,CASSPLSTDTQYF
15,.,.,TRBJ1-6,TRBV7-2,TGTGCCAGCAGCTCAGCGACCGGGGGGAATTCACCCCTCCACTTT,CASSSATGGNSPLHF
13,.,few,TRBJ1-5,TRBV4-1,TGCGCCAGCAGCAAAGAGGGGATCCAGCCCCAGCATTTT,CASSKEGIQPQHF
14,.,.,TRBJ2-3,TRBV6-2/TRBV6-3,TGTGCCAGCAGGGAGGGGTGGAGCACAGATACGCAGTATTTT,CASREGWSTDTQYF
17,TRBD1,many,TRBJ1-6,TRBV12-3/TRBV12-4,TGTGCCAGCAGTTTTAAAATCGAGGGGGCGGCTGATTCACCCCTCCACTTT,CASSFKIEGAADSPLHF
18,TRBD1,.,TRBJ2-2,TRBV7-8,TGTGCCAGCAGCCCCGGGACAGGGGATCTTTTGGACACCGGGGAGCTGTTTTTT,CASSPGTGDLLDTGELFF
15,.,many,TRBJ2-3,TRBV27,TGTGCCAGCAGTTTCGTGAGGAGGGACGGGGATACGCAGTATTTT,CASSFVRRDGDTQYF
16,TRBD1,.,TRBJ1-1,TRBV28,TGTGCCAGCAGTTTTCTTCAGGGGGGCTCGCTCACTGAAGCTTTCTTT,CASSFLQGGSLTEAFF
16,TRBD2,many,TRBJ2-1,TRBV28,TGTGCCAGCAGTTTATTGGGACTAGCGGGAGTCCATGAGCAGTTCTTC,CASSLLGLAGVHEQFF
15,TRBD1,many,TRBJ1-1,TRBV19,TGTGCCAGTAGTATAGGGACAGGGGTAAGCACTGAAGCTTTCTTT,CASSIGTGVSTEAFF
14,.,many,TRBJ2-3,TRBV2,TGTGCCAGCAGGGGGGACTCGAGCACAGATACGCAGTATTTT,CASRGDSSTDTQYF
17,TRBD2,many,TRBJ2-7,TRBV28,TGTGCCAGCAGTTCCCTCCCGGGTAGCGGGACCCTCTACGAGCAGTACTTC,CASSSLPGSGTLYEQYF
13,TRBD1,.,TRBJ2-1,TRBV10-3,TGTGCCATCAAGAGGGGACAGGGAGATGAGCAGTTCTTC,CAIKRGQGDEQFF
15,TRBD2,.,TRBJ2-1,TRBV6-1,TGTGCCAGCAGTAAGACTAGCGATGGAGACAATGAGCAGTTCTTC,CASSKTSDGDNEQFF
12,.,.,TRBJ1-2,TRBV29-1,TGCAGCGTTGGGGGCGGGGGTCAGGGCTACACCTTC,CSVGGGGQGYTF
12,.,many,TRBJ2-1,TRBV30,TGTGCCTGGAGTCGGGAAGACAATGAGCAGTTCTTC,CAWSREDNEQFF
15,TRBD1,few,TRBJ1-1,TRBV20-1,TGCAGTGCTACAACCCAGGGGGGGGCGAACACTGAAGCTTTCTTT,CSATTQGGANTEAFF
15,.,many,TRBJ2-1,TRBV19,TGTGCCAGTACCCGCGGCAGGGGAGGGAGCAATGAGCAGTTCTTC,CASTRGRGGSNEQFF
17,.,.,TRBJ1-1,TRBV18,TGTGCCAGCTCACATAAGGAGTCAGGTTATATGAACACTGAAGCTTTCTTT,CASSHKESGYMNTEAFF
12,.,many,TRBJ2-7,TRBV2,TGTGCCAGCAGTAACGACAGAACCGAGCAGTACTTC,CASSNDRTEQYF
14,.,many,TRBJ2-5,TRBV4-3,TGCGCCAGCAGCCAAGACCCAACTCGGGAGACCCAGTACTTC,CASSQDPTRETQYF
15,.,many,TRBJ1-6,TRBV6-5,TGTGCCAGCAGTTACTCGAGAGGTTCCAATTCACCCCTCCACTTT,CASSYSRGSNSPLHF
12,.,few,TRBJ2-2,TRBV29-1,TGCAGCGTTGAAGAGGACACCGGGGAGCTGTTTTTT,CSVEEDTGELFF
14,TRBD1,many,TRBJ1-5,TRBV12-3/TRBV12-4,TGTGCCAGCAGGGGCGGACAGGAAAATCAGCCCCAGCATTTT,CASRGGQENQPQHF
13,.,many,TRBJ2-2,TRBV28,TGTGCCAGCAGCTTTGGTGGGCCCGGGGAGCTGTTTTTT,CASSFGGPGELFF
15,.,.,TRBJ2-1,TRBV14,TGTGCCAGCAGCCAAGGAAGTTACTCCTACAATGAGCAGTTCTTC,CASSQGSYSYNEQFF